What follows are 29 T cell receptor beta chains derived from one specimen sequenced in a study of regulatory T cells in long-lasting Graves disease. iRepertoire HTBI primers and Arm-PCR of CDR3 regions built TCR beta libraries. TCRdb fed the multiplex PCR reads into MiXCR, producing one record per CDR3 protein. The data contain approximately 230,000 distinct CDR3 sequences, about a sixth of them singletons. Time point given: newly diagnosed GD, antithyroid drugs for less than 3 months. With RNA extracted from PBMCs as input, the TCR library was made. Sequencing used peripheral blood mononuclear cells (PBMCs), obtained at new diagnosis, from a patient treated with antithyroid drugs. The receptors were gathered from a female donor with Graves disease.

This rearrangement joins TRBV6-1 to TRBJ2-4, with no clear D. Germline V lookup: CDR1 MNHNS, CDR2 SASEGT. This CDR3 has 13 residues. Trimming took off 6 bases at V and 0 bases at J, with 6 bases between the two ends. CDR3 bases: TGTGCCAGCAGCCGAATAGCCAAAAACATTCAGTACTTC. Amino acids: CASSRIAKNIQYF.

This clonotype was observed many times. The rearrangement links TRBV19 to TRBJ2-1, with D tentatively TRBD1 or TRBD2 (5 bases each). Trimming shortened V by 6 bases and J by 5 bases, and 14 bases separated the two germline ends. CDR3 length: 14 residues. CDR1 and CDR2 (germline): LNHDA, SQIVND (reference sequence). CDR3 coding DNA: TGTGCCAGTAGCCCGGGACGTTGGAACAATGAGCAGTTCTTC. This translates into CASSPGRWNNEQFF.

This clonotype appeared many times. The chain is built from TRBV11-2 and TRBJ2-1, with TRBD2 identical over 11 bases. Germline V lookup: CDR1 SGHAT, CDR2 FQNNGV. J gave up 6 bases and V 2 bases, and 3 bases lay outside the gene matches. CDR3 size: 15 residues. This chain's CDR3 is CASSLSSGRGNEQFF. The CDR3 DNA reads TGTGCCAGCAGCTTAAGTAGCGGGAGGGGCAATGAGCAGTTCTTC.

This clonotype came up many times. V and J are TRBV19 and TRBJ2-5, with 9 bases matching TRBD2. Losses at the gene ends were 7 bases for V and 6 bases for J; bases not matched to a gene: 6. Germline CDR1 LNHDA, CDR2 SQIVND (reference sequence). The CDR3 is 13 residues long. In nucleotides, the CDR3 is TGTGCCAGTAAAGATAGCGGGAGAAAGACCCAGTACTTC. Its translation is CASKDSGRKTQYF.

In its sample, this clonotype was seen many times. V gene TRBV19 combines with J gene TRBJ1-5; no clear D gene. Germline V gene sequence: CDR1 LNHDA, CDR2 SQIVND (reference sequence). This CDR3 comprises 15 residues. Trimming pared 2 bases from V and 5 bases from J, leaving 13 bases between. The CDR3 sequence: CASSIFETWDQPQHF. The CDR3 DNA is TGTGCCAGTAGTATATTCGAGACATGGGATCAGCCCCAGCATTTT. The variable domain in full, with the rest retrieved from reference TRBV19 and TRBJ1-5, is DGGITQSPKYLFRKEGQNVTLSCEQNLNHDAMYWYRQDPGQGLRLIYYSQIVNDFQKGDIAEGYSVSREKKESFPLTVTSAQKNPTAFYLCASSIFETWDQPQHFGDGTRLSIL.

This rearrangement joins TRBV20-1 to TRBJ2-1; D perhaps matches TRBD2 (5 bases). The CDR3 consists of 15 residues. The germline V and J ends were trimmed by 0 bases and 0 bases, with 9 bases remaining between them. The germline gives CDR1 DFQATT, CDR2 SNEGSKA (reference sequence). As DNA, the CDR3 is TGCAGTGCTAGAGAAGAGCGGAGCTCCTACAATGAGCAGTTCTTC. Translated, it gives CSAREERSSYNEQFF.

This clonotype was counted ten times or more. The chain joins TRBV9 to TRBJ1-1; 9 bases match TRBD1. The CDR3 runs to 15 residues. Germline V gene sequence: CDR1 SGDLS, CDR2 YYNGEE. Trimming removed 3 bases from V and 4 bases from J; junction bases left unmatched: 7. The CDR3 spells CASSEGTGRSTEAFF. The CDR3 DNA reads TGTGCCAGCAGCGAGGGGACAGGGAGGTCCACTGAAGCTTTCTTT.

This clonotype appeared many times. The rearrangement links TRBV24-1 to TRBJ2-1; 7 nucleotides agree with TRBD2. The length of the CDR3 is 16 residues. V shed 3 bases and J 6 bases; nucleotides not matched to a gene: 10. Looked up from germline, CDR1 is KGHDR and CDR2 is SFDVKD. The CDR3 DNA follows: TGTGCCACCAGTGATAGCGGGGCCGGAGGTGCCAATGAGCAGTTCTTC. It is translated as CATSDSGAGGANEQFF.

This clonotype was found a few times. The chain recombines TRBV5-6 with TRBJ1-1; 10 bases map to TRBD1. Germline-derived CDR1 and CDR2 are SGHDT and YYEEEE. Germline trimming cut 4 bases from V and 9 bases from J; bases unmatched to any gene: 6. The CDR3 runs 13 residues. The CDR3: CASSVRDRGKAFF. The CDR3 DNA reads as TGTGCCAGCAGCGTCCGGGACAGGGGTAAAGCTTTCTTT.

This clonotype came up a few times. The chain recombines TRBV19 with TRBJ1-3, with D unresolved. Germline CDR1 is LNHDA and CDR2 is SQIVND (reference sequence). Trimming stripped 1 base from V and 0 bases from J, with 7 bases between. The CDR3 spans 15 residues. This CDR3 reads CASSIAGNSGNTIYF. CDR3 DNA sequence: TGTGCCAGTAGTATAGCGGGCAACTCTGGAAACACCATATATTTT.

There are many counts of this clonotype. The chain couples TRBV7-9 to TRBJ2-1; D is perhaps TRBD2 (7 bases). From germline, CDR1 is SEHNR and CDR2 FQNEAQ (reference sequence). V dropped 3 bases and J dropped 6 bases, with 15 bases sitting between them. The CDR3 sequence is 15 residues long. Written as DNA, the CDR3 is TGTGCCAGCAGCTTTGGACTAGGAGGGGGCAATGAGCAGTTCTTC. This sequence encodes CASSFGLGGGNEQFF.

The chain recombines TRBV5-1 with TRBJ2-5; weak D call: TRBD1 (6 bases). The CDR3 spans 14 residues. The V end was cut by 6 bases, the J end by 0 bases, with 12 bases between. Germline V gene lookup returns CDR1 SGHRS and CDR2 YFSETQ. The CDR3 loop reads CASTLGTYQETQYF. The CDR3 coding sequence is TGCGCCAGCACCCTAGGGACATACCAAGAGACCCAGTACTTC.

The sample holds many counts of this clonotype. V gene TRBV28 combines with J gene TRBJ1-5; TRBD1 is a possible D gene (6 bases). This CDR3 has 14 residues. Looked up from germline, CDR1 is MDHEN and CDR2 is SYDVKM. Trimming took off 5 bases at V and 4 bases at J, with 12 bases between the two ends. This chain's CDR3 is CASSTTGRNQPQHF. DNA for the CDR3: TGTGCCAGCAGTACTACAGGGCGGAATCAGCCCCAGCATTTT.

This clonotype was counted many times. The rearrangement joins TRBV6-2 or TRBV6-3 to TRBJ2-1; TRBD2 is a possible D gene (5 bases). Between the trimmed V and J ends, which lost 6 bases and 0 bases, there was a span of 15 bases. The germline V gene encodes CDR1 MNHEY and CDR2 SVGEGT. This CDR3 comprises 16 residues. The CDR3 protein is CASRLPPGGSYNEQFF. CDR3 sequence (DNA): TGTGCCAGCAGACTGCCGCCTGGAGGCTCCTACAATGAGCAGTTCTTC.

This chain links TRBV28 with TRBJ2-4, with D perhaps matching TRBD2 (7 bases). V lost 8 bases and J lost 0, with 14 bases in between. Germline V CDR1 and CDR2: MDHEN, SYDVKM. The CDR3 has 15 amino acids. The CDR3 sequence is CASGGGGVAKNIQYF. The CDR3 DNA is TGTGCCAGCGGAGGGGGAGGGGTAGCCAAAAACATTCAGTACTTC.

The table lists this clonotype with many counts. The chain couples TRBV20-1 to TRBJ1-1, with D possibly being TRBD1 (5 bases). This CDR3 spans 12 amino acids. Germline-derived CDR1 and CDR2 are DFQATT and SNEGSKA (reference sequence). V was shortened by 4 bases and J by 3 bases, with 9 bases between the two germline ends. The CDR3 spells CSAIRVDTEAFF. DNA of the CDR3: TGCAGTGCTATCAGGGTGGACACTGAAGCTTTCTTT.

This clonotype was recorded many times. The J gene is TRBJ1-2, the V gene TRBV10-3; D is unclear. CDR3 size: 13 residues. Per germline, CDR1 ENHRY and CDR2 SYGVKD. Trimming shortened V by 8 bases and J by 0 bases, and 10 bases separated the two germline ends. CDR3 sequence reads: CAISSEANYGYTF. The CDR3 bases are TGTGCCATCTCTTCGGAAGCTAACTATGGCTACACCTTC.

This clonotype has ten or more counts. The gene calls are TRBV24-1 and TRBJ1-5, with TRBD1 matching 7 bases. V gave up 6 bases and J gave up 2 bases; unmatched junction bases: 3. The germline gives CDR1 KGHDR, CDR2 SFDVKD. CDR3 size: 14 residues. CDR3 in DNA: TGTGCCACCAGTCCAGGGGGGGGCAATCAGCCCCAGCATTTT. It encodes CATSPGGGNQPQHF.

This clonotype was counted many times. J is TRBJ2-1 and V is TRBV18; 8 nucleotides agree with TRBD1. Germline trimming cut 4 bases from V and 8 bases from J; bases unmatched to any gene: 7. This CDR3 is 14 amino acids long. CDR1 KGHSH and CDR2 LQKENI come from the germline V gene. The CDR3 nucleotides are TGTGCCAGCTCACAGCAGGACAGGGAGGATGAGCAGTTCTTC. This encodes CASSQQDREDEQFF.

This clonotype has at least ten counts. This rearrangement joins TRBV24-1 to TRBJ2-2; 8 bases are shared with TRBD1. V lost 1 base to trimming and J lost 4 bases; unmatched junction nucleotides: 4. Per germline, CDR1 KGHDR and CDR2 SFDVKD. The CDR3 has 16 amino acids. The CDR3 sequence is CATSDFSRGLTGELFF. The DNA for the CDR3 is TGTGCCACCAGTGATTTTTCCAGGGGGCTCACCGGGGAGCTGTTTTTT.

In this sample, this clonotype turned up many times. The V and J genes are TRBV12-3 or TRBV12-4 and TRBJ2-1; TRBD2 matches 9 bases. This CDR3 contains 15 residues. V lost 11 bases, J lost 5 bases, and 13 bases stayed unmatched. The CDR3 DNA reads as TGTGCCTCAAACGACCCGGGACTAGCCCACAATGAGCAGTTCTTC. Translating gives CASNDPGLAHNEQFF.

This chain joins TRBV19 and TRBJ1-2, with 9 bases lining up with TRBD1. This CDR3 region has 13 residues. Germline loops: CDR1 LNHDA, CDR2 SQIVND (reference sequence). V lost 7 bases and J lost 6; bases outside the gene matches: 6. The CDR3 is CASNLRTGDGYTF. The CDR3 bases are TGTGCCAGTAATCTCAGGACAGGGGATGGCTACACCTTC.

This clonotype was picked up many times. The genes are TRBV20-1 and TRBJ1-5; D unclear. Between the trimmed V and J ends, which lost 0 bases and 4 bases, there was a span of 16 bases. The CDR3 contains 16 residues. Germline CDR1 and CDR2: DFQATT and SNEGSKA (reference sequence). The DNA for the CDR3 is TGCAGTGCTAGAGACGGATTAGAGCTCGGAAATCAGCCCCAGCATTTT. Translation gives CSARDGLELGNQPQHF.

V is TRBV18 and J is TRBJ1-1, with D possibly being TRBD1 (5 bases). Trimming left V 5 bases short and J 2 bases short, with 9 bases between. The CDR3 spans 13 residues. From germline, CDR1 is KGHSH and CDR2 LQKENI. The CDR3 sequence: CASSAGSNTEAFF. The CDR3 region has the DNA TGTGCCAGCTCAGCAGGGTCTAACACTGAAGCTTTCTTT.

The CDR3 loop reads CASSQDRGGGYGEETQYF. CDR3 sequence (DNA): TGCGCCAGCAGCCAAGATCGAGGGGGGGGGTATGGAGAAGAGACCCAGTACTTC. V gene TRBV4-1 combines with J gene TRBJ2-5, with D perhaps matching TRBD2 (7 bases). V was pared by 0 bases and J by 3 bases, with 20 bases between. The length of the CDR3 is 18 residues. Germline CDR1 is MGHRA and CDR2 is YSYEKL.

The rearrangement uses TRBV11-2 and TRBJ1-3; D is undetermined. V lost 4 bases, J lost 2 bases, and 9 bases lay in between. CDR1 SGHAT and CDR2 FQNNGV come from the germline V gene. This CDR3 comprises 14 residues. CDR3 loop: CASSSNIAGNTIYF. The CDR3 nucleotides are TGTGCCAGCAGCTCCAACATTGCTGGAAACACCATATATTTT.

This clonotype appeared many times. This chain uses TRBV12-3 or TRBV12-4 with TRBJ1-4; D remains ambiguous. This CDR3 region has 13 residues. Trimming removed 1 base from V and 5 bases from J, with 5 bases in between. The CDR3 nucleotides read TGTGCCAGCAGTTTAGACCGAAATGAAAAACTGTTTTTT. Encoded protein: CASSLDRNEKLFF.

In its sample, this clonotype was seen many times. An end of the junction does not agree with germline; a read error may underlie this. The chain uses TRBV7-2 and TRBJ2-5; unclear D gene. The CDR3 spans 13 residues. Germline V CDR1 and CDR2: SGHTA, FQGNSA. CDR3 nucleotides: TGTGCCAGCAGCTTAGCAGACCAAGAGACCCAGCACTTC. It specifies CASSLADQETQHF.

This clonotype was detected a few times. A far larger clone differs by one base, so this is likely a read error. This chain uses TRBV11-1 with TRBJ2-5; TRBD2 aligns across 13 bases. The length of the CDR3 is 15 residues. The germline V gene encodes CDR1 SGHAT and CDR2 FQDESV (reference sequence). Germline trimming cut 6 bases from V and 11 bases from J; bases unmatched to any gene: 12. The CDR3 DNA sequence: TGTGCCAGCAGTTCCGGGACTAGCGGGGAGGGTGAGCAGTACTTC. This codes for CASSSGTSGEGEQYF.